One and the same sample provided the 17 T cell receptor beta chains below, sequenced in a study of blood T cells in healthy people across ages. A J-beta primer mix and a sample-barcoded 5' primer were used in a second PCR of roughly 7 to 12 cycles. Each CDR3 protein gets one entry after TCRdb re-called the 5' RACE reads with MiXCR. Among about 1.4 million distinct CDR3 sequences listed, approximately 59% were seen once. The source material was blood. The receptors originated from a man aged 18 to 30 in good health.

This rearrangement joins TRBV20-1 to TRBJ2-1; 9 bases match TRBD1. CDR1 and CDR2 from the germline V gene are DFQATT and SNEGSKA (reference sequence). The CDR3 loop spans 16 amino acids. V shed 3 bases, J shed 0 bases, and the junction held 6 bases outside the gene matches. The chain's CDR3 is CSASPGTGCSYNEQFF. The CDR3 coding sequence is TGCAGTGCTAGTCCAGGGACAGGGTGCTCCTACAATGAGCAGTTCTTC.

For this clonotype: One end of the junction is discordant with germline, which a read error may explain. The V and J genes are TRBV27 and TRBJ1-5; 8 bases are a match to TRBD1. Germline lookup yields CDR1 MNHEY and CDR2 SMNVEV (reference sequence). This CDR3 comprises 17 residues. CDR3 nucleotide sequence: TGTGCCGGCAGTTTAAGGCCCGGACAGGGCAGAGATCAGCCCCAGCATTTT. It yields the protein CAGSLRPGQGRDQPQHF.

V and J are TRBV12-3 or TRBV12-4 and TRBJ2-3; TRBD1 agrees at 8 bases. With 5 bases clipped from V and 6 bases from J, the junction kept 4 bases outside the gene matches. This CDR3 spans 13 amino acids. CDR3 residues: CASSIRTGDTQYF. DNA of the CDR3: TGTGCCAGCAGTATACGGACAGGGGATACGCAGTATTTT.

The CDR3 DNA follows: TGTGCCACCAGTGAAGGGACAGGGGGGTCCACAGATACGCAGTATTTT. It specifies CATSEGTGGSTDTQYF. This chain uses TRBV24-1 with TRBJ2-3, with 11 bases lining up with TRBD1. V shed 4 bases, J shed 2 bases, and the junction held 4 bases outside the gene matches. Looked up from germline, CDR1 is KGHDR and CDR2 is SFDVKD. The CDR3 consists of 16 residues.

This clonotype was seen a handful of times. The junction departs from germline at one end; a sequencing error may be responsible. The chain joins TRBV29-1 to TRBJ1-1; TRBD1 aligns across 7 bases. The length of the CDR3 is 13 residues. Looked up from germline, CDR1 is SQVTM and CDR2 is ANQGSEA. Here the CDR3 DNA reads TGTAGCGCTCCCATCCAGGGGGGCACTGAAGCTTTCTTT. Its translation is CSAPIQGGTEAFF.

This clonotype was counted only a few times. The chain is built from TRBV11-2 and TRBJ2-4, with 9 bases identical to TRBD2. This CDR3 contains 16 residues. J gave up 7 bases and V 5 bases, and 12 bases lay outside the gene matches. Germline loops: CDR1 SGHAT, CDR2 FQNNGV. This chain's CDR3 is CASSPRLAGFPNIQYF. The DNA of the CDR3 is TGTGCCAGCAGCCCCCGCCTAGCGGGGTTCCCTAACATTCAGTACTTC.

The chain has TRBV5-1 and TRBJ2-4, with no clear D. The J call could be wrong; TRBJ2-7 is a better fit for the DNA end. Looked up from germline, CDR1 is SGHRS and CDR2 is YFSETQ. This CDR3 has 15 amino acids. For the CDR3, the DNA is TGCGCCAGCAGCCTAACTAATGGACCTGCTAGCGAGCAGTACTTC. Translation: CASSLTNGPASEQYF.

This clonotype was recorded a few times. This chain links TRBV6-6 with TRBJ1-1, with a possible D match to TRBD1 (6 bases). Per germline, CDR1 MNHNY and CDR2 SVGAGI (reference sequence). Trimming took 2 bases from V and 5 from J, leaving 15 bases between them. The CDR3 is made up of 15 amino acids. This chain's CDR3 is CASSYPSSGDTEAFF. DNA of the CDR3: TGTGCCAGCAGTTACCCCAGCTCAGGGGATACTGAAGCTTTCTTT.

J is TRBJ1-2 and V is TRBV3-1; possibly TRBD1 for D (6 bases). There are 14 residues in the CDR3. Looked up from germline, CDR1 is LGHDT and CDR2 is YNNKEL (reference sequence). Trimming pared 1 base from V and 5 bases from J, leaving 11 bases between. The CDR3 spells CASSQAAGDYGYTF. DNA for the CDR3: TGTGCCAGCAGCCAAGCAGCAGGGGATTATGGCTACACCTTC.

The chain is built from TRBV7-9 and TRBJ2-7, with a possible D match to TRBD2 (5 bases). The CDR3 extends over 14 amino acids. V dropped 1 base and J dropped 7 bases, with 14 bases sitting between them. Germline lookup yields CDR1 SEHNR and CDR2 FQNEAQ (reference sequence). Here the CDR3 DNA reads TGTGCCAGCAGCTTAGTCGGGATGGGTGGGGAGCAGTACTTC. As protein: CASSLVGMGGEQYF.

J is TRBJ2-1 and V is TRBV7-2; D is undetermined. The CDR3 has 16 residues. With 4 bases removed from V and 4 bases from J, the gap between germline ends came to 17 bases. Germline CDR1 is SGHTA and CDR2 is FQGNSA. Here the CDR3 DNA reads TGTGCCAGCAGCTCCGACGCCCAAACCCCATACAATGAGCAGTTCTTC. Protein: CASSSDAQTPYNEQFF.

In the case of this clonotype: This could be a read error, since a much larger clone is one nucleotide away. The CDR3 is CASSLRGPETQFF. The CDR3 DNA reads TGTGCCAGCAGCCTCCGGGGTCCAGAGACCCAGTTCTTC. This rearrangement joins TRBV7-9 to TRBJ2-5, with D perhaps matching TRBD2 (5 bases). The DNA end lines up better with TRBJ2-1; the J call may be wrong. The CDR3 length is 13 residues. Looked up from germline, CDR1 is SEHNR and CDR2 is FQNEAQ (reference sequence).

There are a few counts of this clonotype. This sequence joins TRBV29-1 and TRBJ1-2; no clear D gene. The CDR3 is 13 amino acids. CDR1 is SQVTM and CDR2 is ANQGSEA in the germline V gene. Trimming removed 6 bases at V and 4 bases at J, with 15 bases between. CDR3 residues: CSVRARFSYGYTF. CDR3 DNA sequence: TGCAGCGTGCGAGCTCGGTTTTCCTATGGCTACACCTTC.

Regarding this clonotype: It may be a read error: a sequence one base away is much more abundant. This chain uses TRBV7-8 with TRBJ1-1; TRBD1 might be the D (6 bases). The V and J ends lost 1 base and 7 bases respectively, with 7 bases between them. The CDR3 spans 12 residues. Germline CDR1 is SGHVS and CDR2 is FQNEAQ. This CDR3 reads CASSLGDIEAFF. The CDR3 DNA sequence: TGTGCCAGCAGCTTAGGGGACATTGAAGCTTTCTTT.

The V call is TRBV29-1, the J call TRBJ2-3; D is undetermined. The CDR3 is made up of 12 amino acids. V lost 0 bases and J lost 3, with 4 bases in between. Germline CDR1 reads SQVTM; CDR2 reads ANQGSEA. The CDR3 DNA reads as TGCAGCGTTGAAGATGGTACAGATACGCAGTATTTT. Protein product: CSVEDGTDTQYF.

The sample holds a few counts of this clonotype. J is TRBJ2-5 and V is TRBV29-1, with 10 bases matching TRBD1. Per germline, CDR1 SQVTM and CDR2 ANQGSEA. The CDR3 has 17 amino acids. With V trimmed by 6 bases and J by 5 bases, 18 bases remained unmatched. The CDR3 protein is CSVGTWTGGWFTETQYF. Here the CDR3 DNA reads TGCAGCGTGGGAACCTGGACAGGGGGTTGGTTCACCGAGACCCAGTACTTC.

This clonotype turned up a few times. V is TRBV11-3 and J is TRBJ2-5; D unresolved. The assigned J gene may be wrong: the sequence end matches TRBJ2-7 better. Germline CDR1 reads SGHNT; CDR2 reads YENEEA. The CDR3 runs to 14 residues. The CDR3 nucleotides read TGTGCCAGCAGCTTAGGTGGTATTGGTGGCGAGCAGTACTTC. Protein sequence: CASSLGGIGGEQYF.